A single sample is the source of the 25 T cell receptor beta chains below, sequenced in a study of T cell responses to AZD1222 COVID-19 vaccine. TCRdb's copy holds only in-frame clones and misses some; the assay was immunoSEQ multiplex PCR. The sample lists about 70,000 clones, 88% seen once, with around 4.9% in the top ten. Sequencing used peripheral blood, obtained 28 days after the second dose of the MenACWY control vaccine. The receptor set was obtained from an adult who received the MenACWY meningococcal vaccine as a control.

The chain couples TRBV9 to TRBJ1-1; tentatively, D is TRBD1 (6 bases). The V gene lost 3 bases and the J gene lost 3 bases, with 15 bases spanning the gap. Germline V gene sequence: CDR1 SGDLS, CDR2 YYNGEE. The CDR3 is made up of 15 amino acids. The CDR3 loop reads CASSALVGGDTEAFF. In DNA, the CDR3 is TGTGCCAGCAGCGCCTTGGTAGGGGGGGACACTGAAGCTTTCTTT.

The rearrangement links TRBV19 to TRBJ1-2; D is unclear. Germline V gives CDR1 LNHDA, CDR2 SQIVND (reference sequence). V was pared by 7 bases and J by 3 bases, with 12 bases between. The CDR3 consists of 13 residues. The DNA for the CDR3 is TGTGCCAGTAACGCAGTCACAGACTATGGCTACACCTTC. Residues: CASNAVTDYGYTF. Based on the CDR3 plus reference TRBV19 and TRBJ1-2, the full variable domain is DGGITQSPKYLFRKEGQNVTLSCEQNLNHDAMYWYRQDPGQGLRLIYYSQIVNDFQKGDIAEGYSVSREKKESFPLTVTSAQKNPTAFYLCASNAVTDYGYTFGSGTRLTVV.

The chain recombines TRBV11-1 with TRBJ2-7; D might be TRBD1 (6 bases). Trimming stripped 5 bases from V and 3 bases from J, with 17 bases between. This CDR3 is 15 amino acids long. Germline V lookup: CDR1 SGHAT, CDR2 FQDESV (reference sequence). The chain's CDR3 is CASSPGRTDHYEQYF. DNA of the CDR3: TGTGCCAGCAGCCCGGGTCGGACAGATCACTACGAGCAGTACTTC.

This clone was picked up one time. The rearrangement links TRBV5-1 to TRBJ1-6, with D possibly matching TRBD1 (5 bases). V was trimmed by 5 bases and J by 6 bases, leaving 12 bases between them. In germline, CDR1 is SGHRS, CDR2 YFSETQ. CDR3 size: 14 residues. CDR3 nucleotide sequence: TGCGCCAGCAGGAGACGGGACTCTAATTCACCCCTCCACTTT. Amino acid sequence: CASRRRDSNSPLHF.

This chain connects TRBV28 to TRBJ1-1; 9 nucleotides line up with TRBD1. The J segment lost 4 bases and the V segment lost 5 bases, leaving 5 bases of the junction unmatched. The CDR3 runs to 14 residues. Germline V lookup: CDR1 MDHEN, CDR2 SYDVKM. CDR3 nucleotide sequence: TGTGCCAGCAGTCCCACAGGGGGCGGCACTGAAGCTTTCTTT. Residues: CASSPTGGGTEAFF.

This clone was picked up a small number of times. This sequence joins TRBV28 and TRBJ1-5; 8 bases line up with TRBD1. This CDR3 contains 14 residues. J gave up 4 bases and V 5 bases, and 4 bases lay outside the gene matches. CDR1 and CDR2 (germline): MDHEN, SYDVKM. The CDR3 DNA reads as TGTGCCAGCAGTCAGGGGGCGCGTAATCAGCCCCAGCATTTT. Its protein product is CASSQGARNQPQHF.

The J gene is TRBJ2-2, the V gene TRBV7-9; D unresolved. Germline CDR1 and CDR2: SEHNR and FQNEAQ (reference sequence). With 5 bases removed from V and 7 bases from J, the gap between germline ends came to 8 bases. The CDR3 is made up of 12 amino acids. DNA of the CDR3: TGTGCCAGCAGCCAGAATTTCGGGGAGCTGTTTTTT. Translation: CASSQNFGELFF.

This chain connects TRBV29-1 to TRBJ2-5, with TRBD1 identical over 9 bases. The CDR3 runs 14 residues. Germline V gene lookup returns CDR1 SQVTM and CDR2 ANQGSEA. The V segment lost 6 bases and the J segment 5 bases; nucleotides outside the gene matches: 10. The CDR3 DNA follows: TGCAGCGTCCTCCGGGACAGGGCATCCGAGACCCAGTACTTC. Translating it yields CSVLRDRASETQYF.

V is TRBV11-3 and J is TRBJ1-6; D is unresolved. The CDR3 has 9 amino acids. Between the trimmed V and J ends, which lost 8 bases and 9 bases, there was a span of 2 bases. Germline V gene sequence: CDR1 SGHNT, CDR2 YENEEA. In nucleotides, the CDR3 is TGTGCCAGCGCTTCACCCCTCCACTTT. Its protein is CASASPLHF.

The table lists this clone with a count of one. J is TRBJ2-7 and V is TRBV27; possibly TRBD2 for D (7 bases). Between the trimmed V and J ends, which lost 6 bases and 6 bases, there was a span of 24 bases. The CDR3 spans 16 residues. Germline V gives CDR1 MNHEY, CDR2 SMNVEV (reference sequence). CDR3 nucleotide sequence: TGTGCCAGCAGGCCAGGACTAGGGGGGGAGCGCGTCGAGCAGTACTTC. It translates to CASRPGLGGERVEQYF.

The chain combines TRBV15 with TRBJ1-2; 7 bases fit TRBD1. V was clipped by 1 base and J by 4 bases; unmatched bases: 3. Per germline, CDR1 LNHNV and CDR2 YYDKDF (reference sequence). This CDR3 spans 14 amino acids. CDR3 residues: CATSRARGSYGYTF. In DNA form, the CDR3 reads TGTGCCACCAGCAGAGCCAGGGGGTCCTATGGCTACACCTTC.

J is TRBJ1-2 and V is TRBV15, with D perhaps TRBD1 (5 bases). V lost 2 bases to trimming and J lost 4 bases, with 17 bases between them. CDR1 and CDR2 (germline): LNHNV, YYDKDF (reference sequence). The CDR3 length is 16 residues. The CDR3 reads CATSRPYEDTGYGYTF. The CDR3 DNA reads TGTGCCACCAGCAGACCCTATGAGGATACAGGCTATGGCTACACCTTC.

This clone was recorded only once. The chain carries TRBV6-5 and TRBJ1-1, with a tentative D call TRBD1 (5 bases). Per the germline V gene, CDR1 is MNHEY and CDR2 is SVGAGI. The CDR3 sequence is 15 residues long. Trimming removed 5 bases at V and 1 base at J, with 14 bases between. The CDR3 is CASSRELTANTEAFF. CDR3 nucleotides: TGTGCCAGCAGTCGAGAGTTGACAGCGAACACTGAAGCTTTCTTT.

The rearrangement joins TRBV28 to TRBJ2-7; D is perhaps TRBD2 (5 bases). Trimming took off 3 bases at V and 0 bases at J, with 12 bases between the two ends. This CDR3 region has 15 residues. CDR1 and CDR2 from the germline V gene are MDHEN and SYDVKM. The CDR3, as DNA: TGTGCCAGCAGTTTGAGCGGCGGAGGCTCCTACGAGCAGTACTTC. The encoded protein is CASSLSGGGSYEQYF.

J is TRBJ1-6 and V is TRBV2, with 8 nucleotides matching TRBD1. CDR1 is SNHLY and CDR2 is FYNNEI in the germline V gene. The CDR3 spans 18 residues. V dropped 6 bases and J dropped 3; count of bases not matched to a gene: 13. CDR3 amino acids: CASSDSGQGTYYNSPLHF. In DNA, the CDR3 is TGTGCCAGCAGCGACTCTGGACAGGGAACATACTATAATTCACCCCTCCACTTT.

The chain combines TRBV29-1 with TRBJ2-3; either TRBD1 or TRBD2 may fit D (6 bases each). Germline CDR1 is SQVTM and CDR2 is ANQGSEA. This CDR3 has 18 residues. The CDR3 is CSLGGPKLGGQGTDTQYF. Written as DNA, the CDR3 is TGCAGTCTTGGAGGGCCAAAGCTAGGGGGGCAGGGTACAGATACGCAGTATTTT.

The rearrangement uses TRBV6-5 and TRBJ1-2; D is perhaps TRBD1 (5 bases). In germline, CDR1 is MNHEY, CDR2 SVGAGI. This CDR3 is built from 15 residues. The V end was cut by 0 bases, the J end by 5 bases, with 13 bases between. As DNA, the CDR3 is TGTGCCAGCAGTTACTCCTACGACAGACCATATGGCTACACCTTC. Residues: CASSYSYDRPYGYTF.

The gene calls are TRBV5-1 and TRBJ2-1; TRBD2 is a possible D gene (6 bases). The germline V gene encodes CDR1 SGHRS and CDR2 YFSETQ. V lost 7 bases, J lost 8 bases, and 13 bases lay in between. The CDR3 extends over 12 amino acids. The CDR3 loop reads CASGGPGDEQFF. CDR3 sequence (DNA): TGCGCCAGCGGAGGTCCGGGGGATGAGCAGTTCTTC.

The CDR3 sequence: CASSSLRVPINYGYTF. DNA of the CDR3: TGTGCCAGCAGTTCTCTCAGGGTACCCATTAACTATGGCTACACCTTC. V and J are TRBV28 and TRBJ1-2, with D possibly matching TRBD1 (5 bases). V was pared by 4 bases and J by 1 base, with 16 bases between. The CDR3 runs 16 residues. Germline-derived CDR1 and CDR2 are MDHEN and SYDVKM.

This chain links TRBV6-5 with TRBJ1-3; D unresolved. Per the germline V gene, CDR1 is MNHEY and CDR2 is SVGAGI. This CDR3 has 15 amino acids. Trimming took off 0 bases at V and 2 bases at J, with 8 bases between the two ends. CDR3 protein: CASSYSFDTGNTIYF. The CDR3 DNA is TGTGCCAGCAGTTACTCCTTCGACACTGGAAACACCATATATTTT.

This chain connects TRBV2 to TRBJ1-1; possible D gene TRBD1, 6 bases. The V gene's germline CDR1 is SNHLY and CDR2 FYNNEI. The CDR3 sequence is 15 residues long. Trimming pared 5 bases from V and 0 bases from J, leaving 13 bases between. The CDR3 sequence is CASSLRGGLNTEAFF. The CDR3 DNA is TGTGCCAGCAGTCTACGGGGGGGCCTGAACACTGAAGCTTTCTTT. The entire variable domain, with the rest obtained from reference TRBV2 and TRBJ1-1, is as follows: EPEVTQTPSHQVTQMGQEVILRCVPISNHLYFYWYRQILGQKVEFLVSFYNNEISEKSEIFDDQFSVERPDGSNFTLKIRSTKLEDSAMYFCASSLRGGLNTEAFFGQGTRLTVV.

The chain links TRBV25-1 to TRBJ1-2; D gene unclear. This CDR3 is built from 13 residues. The V gene lost 6 bases and the J gene lost 4 bases, with 12 bases spanning the gap. Germline CDR1 and CDR2: MGHDK and SYGVNS. Written as DNA, the CDR3 is TGTGCCAGCAGCGCCACCCCCCCCTATGGCTACACCTTC. Residues: CASSATPPYGYTF.

The chain is built from TRBV3-1 (or the pseudogene TRBV3-2) and TRBJ1-1; unclear D gene. Germline V gene data show CDR1 as LGHDT and CDR2 as YNNKEL (reference sequence). The germline V and J ends were trimmed by 0 bases and 1 base, with 9 bases remaining between them. There are 15 residues in the CDR3. The CDR3 loop reads CASSQDKGWNTEAFF. The CDR3, as DNA: TGTGCCAGCAGCCAAGACAAGGGCTGGAACACTGAAGCTTTCTTT.

V usage is TRBV7-2 and J usage is TRBJ2-1; unclear D gene. The V end was cut by 4 bases, the J end by 0 bases, with 13 bases between. Germline lookup yields CDR1 SGHTA and CDR2 FQGNSA. The CDR3 contains 16 residues. CDR3 DNA sequence: TGTGCCAGCAGCTGGGCTCAGGCGAGCTCCTACAATGAGCAGTTCTTC. This sequence encodes CASSWAQASSYNEQFF.

This clone was counted once. The chain links TRBV27 to TRBJ2-3; 8 bases are shared with TRBD1. The CDR3 is made up of 15 amino acids. Trimming took 8 bases from V and 0 from J; bases not matched to a gene: 7. Germline loops: CDR1 MNHEY, CDR2 SMNVEV (reference sequence). The CDR3 DNA sequence: TGTGCCAGCGGGCTCAGGGGGCGAAGCACAGATACGCAGTATTTT. Its translation: CASGLRGRSTDTQYF.